The rows below give T cell receptor beta chains drawn from one sample of a study of T cell repertoires in cytomegalovirus infection. Each CDR3 protein gets one entry after TCRdb re-called the reads with MiXCR. The sample holds 630,000 or so distinct CDR3 sequences, around 24% seen once. What was sequenced was CD8+ T cells from PBMCs. These receptors were collected from a human donor in good health (CMV status not recorded). Some clones in this sample may be carry-over from other donors' samples. Both conserved end residues are part of each CDR3. D genes are given only for firm matches. Clone size is not always given. Where it is, it says once, few, many or a class for expanded clones.

D: NA
J: TRBJ2-3
V: TRBV20-1
size: NA
DNA: TGCAGTGCTAGAGATGAGGGGGATTTCACAGATACGCAGTATTTT
CDR3: CSARDEGDFTDTQYF

D: TRBD1
J: TRBJ2-1
V: TRBV20-1
size: NA
DNA: TGCAGTGCTAGGGCCCGACAGGGGAGCTCCTACAATGAGCAGTTCTTC
CDR3: CSARARQGSSYNEQFF

D: NA
J: TRBJ2-3
V: TRBV19
size: NA
DNA: TGTGCCAGTAGTAGCCTAGTTGGCCAGGAGGATACGCAGTATTTT
CDR3: CASSSLVGQEDTQYF

D: TRBD1
J: TRBJ1-4
V: TRBV6-8
size: few
DNA: TGTGCCAGCAGTTACGGTACAGGGGCTAATGAAAAACTGTTTTTT
CDR3: CASSYGTGANEKLFF

D: TRBD1
J: TRBJ2-2
V: TRBV28
size: NA
DNA: TGTGCCATCCAGGACAGGGACACCGGGGAGCTGTTTTTT
CDR3: CAIQDRDTGELFF

D: NA
J: TRBJ2-1
V: TRBV6-1
size: many
DNA: TGTGCCAGCAGTGAAGGGGGGTGGGGTGAGCAGTTCTTC
CDR3: CASSEGGWGEQFF

D: TRBD2
J: TRBJ2-1
V: TRBV7-8
size: many
DNA: TGTGCCAGCAGCTTCCTAGCGGGGGGGCGCTACAATGAGCAGTTCTTC
CDR3: CASSFLAGGRYNEQFF

D: NA
J: TRBJ2-2
V: TRBV20-1
size: NA
DNA: TGCAGTGCTAGGACCGACAGGAGCTTATTAAAGAACACCGGGGAGCTGTTTTTT
CDR3: CSARTDRSLLKNTGELFF

D: TRBD1
J: TRBJ2-2
V: TRBV7-6
size: many
DNA: TGTGCCAGCAGCCTTGGGACAGTGTACACCGGGGAGCTGTTTTTT
CDR3: CASSLGTVYTGELFF

D: NA
J: TRBJ1-2
V: TRBV7-9
size: many
DNA: TGTGCCAGCAGCCCCCCGTTGGGAGGCTACACCTTC
CDR3: CASSPPLGGYTF

D: TRBD1
J: TRBJ1-5
V: TRBV28
size: few
DNA: TGTGCCAGCAGTTTCTTGGGACAGGGGGCAGCTCAGCCCCAGCATTTT
CDR3: CASSFLGQGAAQPQHF

D: TRBD1
J: TRBJ2-7
V: TRBV2
size: NA
DNA: TGTGCCAGCAAAACCGGGACAGCTACCTACGAGCAGTACTTC
CDR3: CASKTGTATYEQYF

D: NA
J: TRBJ2-7
V: TRBV2
size: few
DNA: TGTGCCAGCAGTGAAGTTGGGAACTACGAGCAGTACTTC
CDR3: CASSEVGNYEQYF

D: TRBD1
J: TRBJ2-4
V: TRBV11-1
size: few
DNA: TGTGCCAGCAGCTACGGGACAGGAGAAAACATTCAGTACTTC
CDR3: CASSYGTGENIQYF

D: NA
J: TRBJ2-2
V: TRBV6-1
size: few
DNA: TGTGCCAGCAGTACCTCCAGGATCGACAGGCCACAACAGAACACCGGGGAGCTGTTTTTT
CDR3: CASSTSRIDRPQQNTGELFF

D: NA
J: TRBJ1-2
V: TRBV7-9
size: NA
DNA: TGTGCCAGCAGCATCGACTCGGGTGACTACACCTTC
CDR3: CASSIDSGDYTF

D: NA
J: TRBJ2-1
V: TRBV7-6
size: NA
DNA: TGTGCCAACAGCCACCCCCCCAATGAGCAGTTCTTC
CDR3: CANSHPPNEQFF

D: NA
J: TRBJ2-2
V: TRBV28
size: many
DNA: TGTGCCAGCAGTACCGGACATTCGATAGGGACCGGGGAGCTGTTTTTT
CDR3: CASSTGHSIGTGELFF

D: NA
J: TRBJ2-1
V: TRBV7-9
size: many
DNA: TGTGCCAGCAGCTTAGCCGTCAATGAGCAGTTCTTC
CDR3: CASSLAVNEQFF

D: NA
J: TRBJ1-6
V: TRBV7-2
size: many
DNA: TGTGCCAGCAGCTTATTGGAGAATTCACCCCTCCACTTT
CDR3: CASSLLENSPLHF

D: NA
J: TRBJ1-1
V: TRBV28
size: NA
DNA: TGTGCCAGCAGTTTATGGGGTTCAGGGGCCGGGGAGGCTGAAGCTTTCTTT
CDR3: CASSLWGSGAGEAEAFF

D: NA
J: TRBJ1-6
V: TRBV14
size: NA
DNA: TGTGCCAGCAGCCATGATGAGGTGGTCTATGGGGATTCACCCCTCCACTTT
CDR3: CASSHDEVVYGDSPLHF

D: NA
J: TRBJ2-4
V: TRBV3-1
size: NA
DNA: TGTGCCAGCCTGGAAGGGCTCGTCCCGAGCAAAAACATTCAGTACTTC
CDR3: CASLEGLVPSKNIQYF

D: NA
J: TRBJ2-2
V: TRBV7-3
size: NA
DNA: TGTGCCAGCAGCGGCGAGACCCAGGCGACCGGGGAGCTGTTTTTT
CDR3: CASSGETQATGELFF

D: TRBD2
J: TRBJ2-5
V: TRBV20-1
size: NA
DNA: TGCAGTGCTAGAGATCTCTATTATGGGGGGGGAGTAGAGACCCAGTACTTC
CDR3: CSARDLYYGGGVETQYF

D: NA
J: TRBJ1-1
V: TRBV28
size: many
DNA: TGTGCCAGCAGTTTTGGCGGGGGCACTGAAGCTTTCTTT
CDR3: CASSFGGGTEAFF

D: NA
J: TRBJ2-5
V: TRBV12-5
size: NA
DNA: TGTGCTAGTGGTTTGCCTCCGACCCAGTACTTC
CDR3: CASGLPPTQYF

D: NA
J: TRBJ2-7
V: TRBV20-1
size: many
DNA: TGCAGCGGTCTTACGGGGTACTCCTACGAGCAGTACTTC
CDR3: CSGLTGYSYEQYF

D: NA
J: TRBJ2-1
V: TRBV10-3
size: many
DNA: TGTGCCATCAGACTAACAGAGTACAATGAGCAGTTCTTC
CDR3: CAIRLTEYNEQFF

D: NA
J: TRBJ2-1
V: TRBV14
size: few
DNA: TGTGCCAGCAGCCCCTACCACCCGGAGCAGTTCTTC
CDR3: CASSPYHPEQFF

D: TRBD2
J: TRBJ2-3
V: TRBV7-6
size: many
DNA: TGTGCCAGCAGCTTAGCCCTAGCGGGGGGGCCGTTGACAGATACGCAGTATTTT
CDR3: CASSLALAGGPLTDTQYF

D: NA
J: TRBJ1-5
V: TRBV20-1
size: NA
DNA: TGCAGTGGCCGCAGGAGCAATCAGCCCCAGCATTTT
CDR3: CSGRRSNQPQHF

D: TRBD1
J: TRBJ2-2
V: TRBV10-3
size: many
DNA: TGTGCCATCAGTCCGGGACAGGGATCCATTCTGTTCACCGGGGAGCTGTTTTTT
CDR3: CAISPGQGSILFTGELFF

D: NA
J: TRBJ1-1
V: TRBV6-5
size: few
DNA: TGTGCCAGCAGTTCACTGGTTTTGAACACTGAAGCTTTCTTT
CDR3: CASSSLVLNTEAFF

D: NA
J: TRBJ2-2
V: TRBV10-3
size: NA
DNA: TGTGCCATCAGTGCTTCCGGGGAGCTGTTTTTT
CDR3: CAISASGELFF

D: TRBD1
J: TRBJ1-3
V: TRBV2
size: NA
DNA: TGTGCCAGCATCCAGACAGGGGGCGGAAACACCATATATTTT
CDR3: CASIQTGGGNTIYF

D: NA
J: TRBJ1-1
V: TRBV7-6
size: few
DNA: TGTGCCAGCAGCTCCCGCTGGGCCTCGGGTACTGAAGCTTTCTTT
CDR3: CASSSRWASGTEAFF

D: TRBD1
J: TRBJ2-6
V: TRBV28
size: few
DNA: TGTGCCAGCAGTCCCGTCCGGACAGGGCTTTTTAGCTCTGGGGCCAACGTCCTGACTTTC
CDR3: CASSPVRTGLFSSGANVLTF

D: NA
J: TRBJ2-4
V: TRBV28
size: few
DNA: TGTGCCAGCAGTTCTCCTCCCTCCAGAGGAGGATCGGCCGGAAACATTCAGTACTTC
CDR3: CASSSPPSRGGSAGNIQYF

D: NA
J: TRBJ1-2
V: TRBV20-1
size: few
DNA: TGCAGTGCTAGAGCCCCCTGGACAAACTATGGCTACACCTTC
CDR3: CSARAPWTNYGYTF

D: NA
J: TRBJ2-1
V: TRBV6-1
size: NA
DNA: TGTGCCACCCGGGACGGGGGCTATGAGCAGTTCTTC
CDR3: CATRDGGYEQFF